Listed below are T cell receptor beta chains from one sample, sequenced in a study of T cell changes during pregnancy in multiple sclerosis. The repertoire was sequenced with immunoSEQ multiplex PCR; TCRdb's copy has only in-frame clones and lacks some. Counted here are 50,000 to 70,000 clones, 85% to 95% occurring once; the ten biggest clones make up over 0.8%. Specimen: peripheral blood, collected in the first trimester of pregnancy. These receptors originate from a female donor with multiple sclerosis, enrolled in a pregnancy study. CDR3s include the opening cysteine and the closing phenylalanine or tryptophan. D genes are given only for firm matches. Clone sizes are given selectively: once, few, many, or a class where the clone is expanded.

14	-	TRBV14	-	TRBJ1-3	TGTGCCAGCAGCCAAACCCAGATCGGAAACACCATATATTTT	CASSQTQIGNTIYF
13	TRBD1	TRBV2	-	TRBJ1-2	TGTGCCAGCAGGGCGGACAGGGGCGATGGCTACACCTTC	CASRADRGDGYTF
16	TRBD1	TRBV30	-	TRBJ1-1	TGTGCCTGGAGTCCTCTCGGACAGGGGGCTTTGTCTGAAGCTTTCTTT	CAWSPLGQGALSEAFF
17	TRBD2	TRBV19	-	TRBJ2-3	TGTGCCAGTAGTATCCAGCCCCTAGCGGCGGTAAAAGATACGCAGTATTTT	CASSIQPLAAVKDTQYF
15	TRBD1	TRBV4-1	-	TRBJ2-4	TGCGCCAGCAGCCAGATGGACAGGGACCAAAACATTCAGTACTTC	CASSQMDRDQNIQYF
15	-	TRBV7-9	-	TRBJ1-4	TGTGCCAGCAGCTTAGTGGTGGGGCGCGGTGAAAAACTGTTTTTT	CASSLVVGRGEKLFF
14	TRBD1	TRBV7-3	-	TRBJ2-7	TGTGCCAGCAGCTTGGGAAGGGGGCCCTACGAGCAGTACTTC	CASSLGRGPYEQYF
15	TRBD1	TRBV5-8	-	TRBJ2-1	TGTGCCAGCAGCTTTGGGACAGGCCCCTACAATGAGCAGTTCTTC	CASSFGTGPYNEQFF
15	-	TRBV5-6	-	TRBJ2-7	TGTGCCAGCAGCCCGGAAACAGGGACCTCCTACGAGCAGTACTTC	CASSPETGTSYEQYF
17	TRBD2	TRBV7-6	-	TRBJ2-2	TGTGCCAGCAGCTCTGTACCTAGCGGGGGGTACACCGGGGAGCTGTTTTTT	CASSSVPSGGYTGELFF
14	-	TRBV10-2	-	TRBJ1-5	TGCGCCAGCAGTGAGCGTCAGGTAAATCAGCCCCAGCATTTT	CASSERQVNQPQHF
15	TRBD2	TRBV4-3	once	TRBJ2-5	TGCGCCAGCAGCCAAGATGGACGGGGGGAAGAGACCCAGTACTTC	CASSQDGRGEETQYF
17	TRBD1	TRBV7-2	-	TRBJ1-5	TGTGCCAGCAGCTTAGTTTCGACAGGGGGCAGGGGGCAGCCCCAGCATTTT	CASSLVSTGGRGQPQHF
14	TRBD2	TRBV7-3	-	TRBJ2-1	TGTGCCAGCAGCTTAACAGCGGGGGGGCCGGAGCAGTTCTTC	CASSLTAGGPEQFF
14	TRBD2	TRBV29-1	-	TRBJ2-7	TGCAGCGTTGCCGGAGCGGGGCTAAATTACGAGCAGTACTTC	CSVAGAGLNYEQYF
13	-	TRBV19	-	TRBJ1-1	TGTGCCAGTAGTATCTACAGGGACACTGAAGCTTTCTTT	CASSIYRDTEAFF
14	-	TRBV9	once	TRBJ2-7	TGTGCCAGCAGCTCAGGGGTTCCGTCCTACGAGCAGTACTTC	CASSSGVPSYEQYF
15	-	TRBV15	-	TRBJ2-2	TGTGCCACCAGCAGAGATTCAGGGTACACCGGGGAGCTGTTTTTT	CATSRDSGYTGELFF
15	-	TRBV2	once	TRBJ1-3	TGTGCCAGCAGTGAAGCTCGGGGAGACGGAAACACCATATATTTT	CASSEARGDGNTIYF
11	-	TRBV5-6	-	TRBJ2-5	TGTGCCAGCAGCTTGCGAGAGACCCAGTACTTC	CASSLRETQYF
13	TRBD1	TRBV5-1	few	TRBJ1-5	TGCGCCAGCAGCTTGTTACAGGGGGAGCCCCAGCATTTT	CASSLLQGEPQHF
14	-	TRBV10-3	-	TRBJ1-6	TGTGCCATCAGACCGGACAGCATGAATTCACCCCTCCACTTT	CAIRPDSMNSPLHF
16	TRBD1	TRBV19	-	TRBJ1-5	TGTGCCAGTAGTATTGGACAGGGGTCCCCCGTGGAGCCCCAGCATTTT	CASSIGQGSPVEPQHF
13	-	TRBV7-9	-	TRBJ1-6	TGTGCCAGCAGCGACCTACAGGGTTCACCCCTCCACTTT	CASSDLQGSPLHF
17	-	TRBV4-2	-	TRBJ1-2	TGTGCCAGCAGCCAAGAAGGGACTCGGCACCTAAACTATGGCTACACCTTC	CASSQEGTRHLNYGYTF
12	-	TRBV7-9	-	TRBJ1-5	TGTGCCAGCAGCCAGGGCAATCAGCCCCAGCATTTT	CASSQGNQPQHF
11	-	TRBV7-7	-	TRBJ2-5	TGTGCTAGCAGCGCTAAGGAGACCCAGTACTTC	CASSAKETQYF
15	TRBD1	TRBV12-5	-	TRBJ2-2	TGTGCTAGTGCGACATGGGACAGCCTCACCGGGGAGCTGTTTTTT	CASATWDSLTGELFF
14	-	TRBV4-2	-	TRBJ2-5	TGTGCCAGCAGCCAAGGCGGGGCGATAGAGACCCAGTACTTC	CASSQGGAIETQYF
13	-	TRBV15	-	TRBJ1-2	TGTGCCACCAGCAGAGATTCGGGCTATGGCTACACCTTC	CATSRDSGYGYTF
13	-	TRBV7-2	-	TRBJ1-5	TGTGCCAGCAGCCCTGGCCCGCCCCAGCCCCAGCATTTT	CASSPGPPQPQHF
18	-	TRBV2	-	TRBJ1-2	TGTGCCAGCAGTGAAGTTCGTGCGGGGCTCTCCCCTGGCTATGGCTACACCTTC	CASSEVRAGLSPGYGYTF
11	-	TRBV20-1	-	TRBJ2-7	TGCAGTGCGCACCAGGGGAACGAGCAGTACTTC	CSAHQGNEQYF
15	TRBD2	TRBV6-5	-	TRBJ2-3	TGTGCCAGCAGTCGGACTAGCGGCTACACAGATACGCAGTATTTT	CASSRTSGYTDTQYF
15	-	TRBV5-8	-	TRBJ1-3	TGTGCCAGCAGCTTTACAGGGTCGGCTGGAAACACCATATATTTT	CASSFTGSAGNTIYF
14	-	TRBV14	once	TRBJ1-1	TGTGCCAGCAGCCAAGGCGGGCCGAGCACTGAAGCTTTCTTT	CASSQGGPSTEAFF
14	TRBD1	TRBV28	-	TRBJ1-4	TGTGCCAGCAAATCCGGCCAGGGGGGTGAAAAACTGTTTTTT	CASKSGQGGEKLFF
13	TRBD1	TRBV10-1	-	TRBJ1-2	TGCGCCAGCAGGGGACAGCCTAACTATGGCTACACCTTC	CASRGQPNYGYTF
15	-	TRBV6-6	-	TRBJ2-1	TGTGCCAGCAGGACGGAGGGGGGGCCCTACAATGAGCAGTTCTTC	CASRTEGGPYNEQFF
12	-	TRBV28	once	TRBJ1-1	TGTGCCAGCAGTTCCAGACACCCTGAAGCTTTCTTT	CASSSRHPEAFF
14	-	TRBV12-1	-	TRBJ2-1	TGTGCCAGCAGCTTTGAAGGACAGGTGGATGAGCAGTTCTTC	CASSFEGQVDEQFF
11	-	TRBV20-1	once	TRBJ1-2	TGCAGTGCTATATTATTATATGGCTACACCTTC	CSAILLYGYTF
18	TRBD1	TRBV2	-	TRBJ2-3	TGTGCCAGCAGTGTATCCTATCCTTACAGGGGATCCACAGATACGCAGTATTTT	CASSVSYPYRGSTDTQYF
14	TRBD1	TRBV27	-	TRBJ2-7	TGTGCCAGCAGTCAAAGACAGGGTTCAAACGAGCAGTACTTC	CASSQRQGSNEQYF
17	TRBD1	TRBV4-3	-	TRBJ1-4	TGCGCCAGCAGCCAAGATCTGACAGGGGGCGCTTATGAAAAACTGTTTTTT	CASSQDLTGGAYEKLFF
14	TRBD1	TRBV13	-	TRBJ2-7	TGTGCCAGCAGCCCGAGGGACAGGAGCTACGAGCAGTACTTC	CASSPRDRSYEQYF
14	-	TRBV2	-	TRBJ1-5	TGTGCCAGCAGAGGGGTCCTTAGCAATCAGCCCCAGCATTTT	CASRGVLSNQPQHF
15	-	TRBV6-4	-	TRBJ2-1	TGTGCCAGCAGTGTGGAGGGAGGCTCCTACAATGAGCAGTTCTTC	CASSVEGGSYNEQFF
16	TRBD2	TRBV7-2	once	TRBJ2-3	TGTGCCAGCAGCACCGGACTAGCGGGGTTCACAGATACGCAGTATTTT	CASSTGLAGFTDTQYF
14	-	TRBV6-5	-	TRBJ1-5	TGTGCCAGCAGAACAGACCGTTGGAATCAGCCCCAGCATTTT	CASRTDRWNQPQHF
14	-	TRBV13	-	TRBJ1-1	TGTGCCAGCAGCCGCCGCAGGCGGAACACTGAAGCTTTCTTT	CASSRRRRNTEAFF
13	-	TRBV7-3	-	TRBJ2-2	TGTGCCAGCAGCCTAACCCGGACCGGGGAGCTGTTTTTT	CASSLTRTGELFF
12	TRBD2	TRBV30	-	TRBJ2-1	TGTGCCTGGAGGGGGACTAACAATGAGCAGTTCTTC	CAWRGTNNEQFF